This TCR beta chain emerged from a study of T-cell reconstitution after alpha-beta-depleted transplantation in children (dated by TCRdb to the mid-2010s). About the full investigation: The study quantitatively tracked T-cell immune reconstitution after TCRalphabeta/CD19-depleted allogeneic hematopoietic cell transplantation in children using TCR repertoire profiling.

To prepare the library, PCR was applied. TCRdb lists the instrument as Illumina HiSeq 2500. TCR library preparation used molecular barcoding, with unique molecular identifiers applied to normalize quantification of the TCRbeta repertoire. Starting from the raw public reads, TCRdb applied fastp trimming at Q25, assembled clones with MiXCR and retained in-frame beta chains. Entries are consolidated by CDR3 protein sequence, retaining the most common genes and DNA. This sample comprises hundreds of thousands of distinct CDR3 sequences, around 12% of them detected only once. The ten top clones hold roughly 5.4% of the sample. Regarding this clonotype: Its antigen specificity is not known. No base qualities exist here, and no much larger clone lies one base off it.

At the junction V is shortened by 0 bases and J by 1 base, with 11 bases in between. Via the germline V gene, CDR1 is MGHDK and CDR2 SYGVNS. The CDR3 runs 16 amino acids, cysteine and phenylalanine included. Only the CDR3 part of the read is kept: 48 bases, read in frame from the first base. The rearrangement combines TRBV25-1 with TRBJ2-3; the D gene is unclear. The TCR originated in a human donor who donated a stem cell graft to a child with combined immunodeficiency. Sequenced material: PBMCs from the stem cell graft donor, taken from the stem cell graft. The DNA is as follows: TGTGCCAGCAGTGAATATCCGGAAAGGGGCACAGATACGCAGTATTTT. Translation gives CASSEYPERGTDTQYF.